The 27 T cell receptor beta chains below all came from one sample that was sequenced in a study of blood T cells in healthy people across ages. Together with a sample-barcoded 5' primer, a J-beta primer mix was included in a second PCR lasting about 6 to 11 cycles. MiXCR, run by TCRdb on the 5' RACE reads, gives a single entry per CDR3 protein. The sample has 1.5 million to 2 million distinct CDR3 sequences, roughly 27% seen once. Sequencing used blood. Every receptor here comes from a woman in her 30s in good health.

This clonotype came up a few times. The genes are TRBV6-2 or TRBV6-3 and TRBJ1-2; no definite D call. The CDR3 sequence is 16 residues long. The germline gives CDR1 MNHEY, CDR2 SVGEGT. V lost 5 bases and J lost 3, with 19 bases in between. The CDR3 DNA reads as TGTGCCAGCAGTCAAACCCGAGTGGGGATCCACTATGGCTACACCTTC. This sequence encodes CASSQTRVGIHYGYTF.

Many counts were recorded for this clonotype. The chain has TRBV12-3 or TRBV12-4 and TRBJ1-2; D call uncertain. The CDR3 has 12 amino acids. Trimming removed 10 bases at V and 10 bases at J, with 19 bases between. CDR3 coding DNA: TGTGCCACTCGATCGGGTCGCGGGTTCTACACCTTC. Translation gives CATRSGRGFYTF.

The chain links TRBV18 to TRBJ2-3; D gene ambiguous. Germline CDR1 reads KGHSH; CDR2 reads LQKENI. The ends were cut back, 3 bases at V and 6 bases at J, with 10 bases in the middle. CDR3 size: 13 residues. The CDR3 DNA is TGTGCCAGCTCACCCTCTCATAGGGATACGCAGTATTTT. This translates into CASSPSHRDTQYF.

The rearrangement joins TRBV5-1 to TRBJ2-3; 9 positions match TRBD2. Per germline, CDR1 SGHRS and CDR2 YFSETQ. This CDR3 region has 17 residues. The V and J ends lost 3 bases and 2 bases, in that order; junction bases with no gene match: 10. The CDR3 protein is CASSSTKTSGYTDTQYF. CDR3 bases: TGCGCCAGCAGCTCAACTAAGACTAGCGGATACACAGATACGCAGTATTTT.

This clonotype was counted between two and nine times. V is TRBV5-5 and J is TRBJ1-2, with a weak D call TRBD1 (6 bases). This CDR3 contains 12 residues. Germline-derived CDR1 and CDR2 are SGHKS and YYEKEE (reference sequence). The V end was cut by 2 bases, the J end by 7 bases, with 9 bases between. In DNA form, the CDR3 reads TGTGCCAGCAGCTTCGGGGGCTGTGGCTACACCTTC. It translates to CASSFGGCGYTF.

About this clonotype: Being one base from a much bigger clone, this may be a read error. This chain connects TRBV10-3 to TRBJ2-5; D might be TRBD1 (6 bases). Near its end, the DNA agrees better with TRBJ2-1, so the J call may be wrong. The CDR3 runs 13 residues. Per the germline V gene, CDR1 is ENHRY and CDR2 is SYGVKD. Here the CDR3 DNA reads TGTGCCATCAGTGGGACAGCACAAGAGACCCAGTTCTTC. The encoded protein is CAISGTAQETQFF.

This clonotype showed up just a few times. The chain employs TRBV20-1 and TRBJ2-1; possible D gene TRBD1, 6 bases. Trimming removed 5 bases from V and 3 bases from J, with 11 bases in between. This CDR3 region has 13 residues. The germline V gene encodes CDR1 DFQATT and CDR2 SNEGSKA (reference sequence). The chain's CDR3 is CSAGKTGYNEQFF. DNA for the CDR3: TGCAGTGCTGGAAAGACAGGCTACAATGAGCAGTTCTTC.

This clonotype was counted a few times. This chain links TRBV12-3 or TRBV12-4 with TRBJ2-1; 8 bases align to TRBD1. Trimming removed 5 bases from V and 5 bases from J; junction bases left unmatched: 8. The CDR3 is 15 amino acids. CDR3 in DNA: TGTGCCAGCAGTCCCCGCCGGACAGGGAACAATGAGCAGTTCTTC. Translating gives CASSPRRTGNNEQFF.

The rearrangement links TRBV5-1 to TRBJ1-5; the D gene is possibly TRBD1 (5 bases). V was trimmed by 4 bases and J by 4 bases, leaving 12 bases between them. Per germline, CDR1 SGHRS and CDR2 YFSETQ. This CDR3 region has 14 residues. This chain's CDR3 is CASSRGLPNQPQHF. CDR3 in DNA: TGCGCCAGCAGCCGGGGACTCCCAAATCAGCCCCAGCATTTT.

This clonotype was counted many times. This sequence joins TRBV29-1 and TRBJ2-5; perhaps D is TRBD1 or TRBD2 (5 bases each). This CDR3 is 14 amino acids long. V was cut by 3 bases and J by 3 bases, with 14 bases left in between. Germline values: CDR1 SQVTM, CDR2 ANQGSEA. CDR3 DNA: TGCAGCGTTGATCGTGAGGGGACCGAAGAGACCCAGTACTTC. Protein sequence: CSVDREGTEETQYF.

This clonotype was seen only a few times. The chain combines TRBV12-3 or TRBV12-4 with TRBJ2-2; maybe TRBD2 (5 bases). V lost 2 bases and J 8 bases, leaving 18 bases between the germline ends. This CDR3 is built from 16 residues. CDR3: CASSLNTPTWTGELFF. CDR3 nucleotide sequence: TGTGCCAGCAGTTTAAACACGCCCACCTGGACTGGGGAGCTGTTTTTT.

A note on this clonotype: The junction shows a germline mismatch at one end, possibly a read error. The V call is TRBV7-7, the J call TRBJ2-1, with TRBD2 matching 11 bases. Germline V gives CDR1 SSHAT, CDR2 FNYEAQ (reference sequence). The CDR3 is made up of 16 amino acids. CDR3 amino acids: CARSLQLAGVDGEQFF. DNA for the CDR3: TGTGCCCGCAGCCTACAACTAGCGGGAGTCGATGGTGAGCAGTTCTTC. The full variable domain, completed using reference TRBV7-7 and TRBJ2-1, is GAGVSQSPRYKVTKRGQDVTLRCDPISSHATLYWYQQALGQGPEFLTYFNYEAQPDKSGLPSDRFSAERPEGSISTLTIQRTEQRDSAMYRCARSLQLAGVDGEQFFGPGTRLTVL.

This clonotype was observed at least ten times. The V call is TRBV9, the J call TRBJ2-7, with D possibly being TRBD2 (7 bases). Trimming cost V 7 bases and J 3 bases, with 20 bases left between them. CDR1 SGDLS and CDR2 YYNGEE come from the germline V gene. CDR3 length equals 15 residues. The CDR3 here is CASARGGDYIYEQYF. The CDR3 DNA follows: TGTGCCAGCGCGAGGGGGGGGGACTACATCTACGAGCAGTACTTC.

This clonotype was counted ten times or more. The gene calls are TRBV5-1 and TRBJ2-6, with D possibly matching TRBD1 (6 bases). The CDR3 has 17 residues. Germline V gives CDR1 SGHRS, CDR2 YFSETQ. Trimming took 4 bases from V and 0 from J, leaving 14 bases between them. The DNA of the CDR3 is TGCGCCAGCAGCCTACGGACAGAGAGCTCTGGGGCCAACGTCCTGACTTTC. Its translation: CASSLRTESSGANVLTF.

This clonotype was counted only a few times. CDR3 in DNA: TGTGCCAGCAGCTTAGGTATGAGCAGCGGGGGGGCCAACAATGAGCAGTTCTTC. Translation: CASSLGMSSGGANNEQFF. This chain joins TRBV7-2 and TRBJ2-1; 10 nucleotides match TRBD2. Per the germline V gene, CDR1 is SGHTA and CDR2 is FQGNSA. The CDR3 runs 18 residues. The J segment lost 5 bases and the V segment lost 1 base, leaving 11 bases of the junction unmatched.

This chain links TRBV15 with TRBJ2-1; 11 bases are shared with TRBD2. The CDR3 covers 17 residues. Germline assignment: CDR1 LNHNV and CDR2 YYDKDF (reference sequence). Trimming took 0 bases from V and 5 from J; bases not matched to a gene: 6. This CDR3 is CATSREGELAGDNEQFF. The CDR3, as DNA: TGTGCCACCAGCAGAGAGGGGGAACTAGCGGGAGACAATGAGCAGTTCTTC.

The V call is TRBV12-3 or TRBV12-4, the J call TRBJ2-3; the D gene could be TRBD1 or TRBD2 (6 bases each). V was pared by 5 bases and J by 1 base, with 13 bases between. The CDR3 loop spans 15 amino acids. The CDR3 reads CASSPRGPGTDTQYF. In DNA, the CDR3 is TGTGCCAGCAGTCCTCGGGGGCCGGGCACAGATACGCAGTATTTT.

In its sample, this clonotype was seen a few times. This rearrangement joins TRBV12-3 or TRBV12-4 to TRBJ2-1; 7 bases fit TRBD2. V shed 7 bases and J 3 bases; nucleotides not matched to a gene: 9. CDR3 length: 15 amino acids. The chain's CDR3 is CASNPGGRNYNEQFF. DNA for the CDR3: TGTGCCAGCAACCCGGGAGGCCGAAACTACAATGAGCAGTTCTTC.

The chain joins TRBV12-3 or TRBV12-4 to TRBJ1-5; D gene uncertain. This CDR3 is built from 13 residues. The germline V and J ends were trimmed by 6 bases and 9 bases, with 15 bases remaining between them. CDR3 residues: CASSTDRTAPQHF. CDR3 in DNA: TGTGCCAGCAGCACCGACCGCACAGCGCCCCAGCATTTT.

The chain recombines TRBV5-1 with TRBJ1-5; D not certain. V was trimmed by 0 bases and J by 7 bases, leaving 8 bases between them. Germline V gene data show CDR1 as SGHRS and CDR2 as YFSETQ. The CDR3 is 13 residues long. The CDR3 reads CASSLAPEQPQHF. For the CDR3, the DNA is TGCGCCAGCAGCTTGGCCCCGGAGCAGCCCCAGCATTTT.

Comment on this clonotype: A much larger clone is a single base away; this may be a read error. The chain carries TRBV7-9 and TRBJ2-1; TRBD1 agrees at 8 bases. Germline V gene sequence: CDR1 SEHNR, CDR2 FQNEAQ (reference sequence). V gave up 7 bases and J gave up 10 bases; unmatched junction bases: 12. This CDR3 has 14 amino acids. In nucleotides, the CDR3 is TGTGCCAGCACCGCGGACAGGGCGTCCTACGAGCAGTTCTTC. Translation: CASTADRASYEQFF. Full variable domain (outside the CDR3, taken from reference TRBV7-9 and TRBJ2-1): DTGVSQNPRHKITKRGQNVTFRCDPISEHNRLYWYRQTLGQGPEFLTYFQNEAQLEKSRLLSDRFSAERPKGSFSTLEIQRTEQGDSAMYLCASTADRASYEQFFGPGTRLTVL.

There are many counts of this clonotype. The chain couples TRBV5-5 to TRBJ2-3, with D tentatively TRBD2 (6 bases). Deletions cut 0 bases from V and 2 bases from J, with 19 bases between. This CDR3 spans 18 amino acids. CDR1 SGHKS and CDR2 YYEKEE come from the germline V gene (reference sequence). The CDR3 coding sequence is TGTGCCAGCAGCTTGGTAGGGTTGAGCGGGTACTTCACAGATACGCAGTATTTT. The encoded protein is CASSLVGLSGYFTDTQYF.

This clonotype was seen a handful of times. This sequence joins TRBV5-8 and TRBJ2-5; 12 bases align to TRBD2. This CDR3 is 15 amino acids long. Germline CDR1 reads SGHTS; CDR2 reads YDEGEE. Trimming took 4 bases from V and 11 from J; bases not matched to a gene: 12. CDR3 in amino acids: CASSLQTSGRDRQYF. CDR3 coding DNA: TGTGCCAGCAGCCTCCAGACTAGCGGGAGAGACCGGCAGTACTTC.

This clonotype was counted only a few times. The V gene is TRBV30, the J gene TRBJ2-3; no clear D gene. Germline lookup yields CDR1 GTSNPN and CDR2 SVGIG (reference sequence). Trimming left V 5 bases short and J 4 bases short, with 4 bases between. The length of the CDR3 is 10 residues. CDR3 DNA: TGTGCCTGGTTATCAGATACGCAGTATTTT. Protein: CAWLSDTQYF. Complete variable domain (other parts from reference TRBV30 and TRBJ2-3): SQTIHQWPATLVQPVGSPLSLECTVEGTSNPNLYWYRQAAGRGLQLLFYSVGIGQISSEVPQNLSASRPQDRQFILSSKKLLLSDSGFYLCAWLSDTQYFGPGTRLTVL.

The chain has TRBV2 and TRBJ1-1; a weak D match, TRBD1 (6 bases). The CDR3 is 14 residues long. CDR1 and CDR2 from the germline V gene are SNHLY and FYNNEI. Trimming took off 6 bases at V and 1 base at J, with 12 bases between the two ends. CDR3 nucleotide sequence: TGTGCCAGCAGGCCAAGGGGGGGGAACACTGAAGCTTTCTTT. Its protein product is CASRPRGGNTEAFF.

Points on this clonotype: This sequence may be a read error, since a much larger clone differs from it by one base. The rearrangement joins TRBV7-9 to TRBJ1-2; 11 nucleotides match TRBD1. This CDR3 comprises 15 residues. Trimming took 5 bases from V and 4 from J; bases not matched to a gene: 6. The germline V gene encodes CDR1 SEHNR and CDR2 FQNEAQ (reference sequence). As DNA, the CDR3 is TGTGCCAGCAGCCCCGGACAGGGGGCTTTCTATGGCTACACCTTC. This codes for CASSPGQGAFYGYTF. Supplemented by reference TRBV7-9 and TRBJ1-2, the full variable domain reads DTGVSQNPRHKITKRGQNVTFRCDPISEHNRLYWYRQTLGQGPEFLTYFQNEAQLEKSRLLSDRFSAERPKGSFSTLEIQRTEQGDSAMYLCASSPGQGAFYGYTFGSGTRLTVV.

V and J are TRBV12-3 or TRBV12-4 and TRBJ2-5; D assignment may be TRBD1 or TRBD2 (6 bases each). The V gene lost 6 bases and the J gene lost 2 bases, with 16 bases spanning the gap. The CDR3 extends over 15 amino acids. CDR3 nucleotides: TGTGCCAGCAGCTTCACGGGGGCCGGACAAGAGACCCAGTACTTC. Its translation is CASSFTGAGQETQYF.